This T cell receptor (beta chain) comes out of a study of blood T cells in healthy people across ages. Notes on the study in general: When set beside aged donors, long-lived donors presented more naive CD4+ cells and higher diversity. It was held that the diversity estimates obtained from one million T cells were underestimates.

PCR was performed a second time for about 7 to 11 cycles using a sample-barcoded 5' primer and a J-beta primer mix. TCRdb passed the 5' RACE reads through MiXCR, listing each CDR3 protein once. The top ten clones hold approximately 2% of a sample with 1.5 million to 2 million distinct CDR3 sequences, around 48% of them seen once. This CDR3 is 15 amino acids long. With 0 bases removed from V and 2 bases from J, the gap between germline ends came to 10 bases. CDR1 and CDR2 (germline): LGHDT, YNNKEL (reference sequence). Turning to this clonotype: Its antigen is not known.

Sequenced sample: blood. The chain uses TRBV3-1 and TRBJ1-2; D perhaps matches TRBD1 (5 bases). The sequence was obtained from a woman aged 40 to 50 in good health. CDR3 DNA sequence: TGTGCCAGCAGCCAAGAGATGGGGGTGAACTATGGCTACACCTTC. This gives the protein CASSQEMGVNYGYTF. The whole variable domain, filled in from reference TRBV3-1 and TRBJ1-2, reads DTAVSQTPKYLVTQMGNDKSIKCEQNLGHDTMYWYKQDSKKFLKIMFSYNNKELIINETVPNRFSPKSPDKAHLNLHINSLELGDSAVYFCASSQEMGVNYGYTFGSGTRLTVV.